Presented here are 26 T cell receptor beta chains from one specimen sequenced in a study of blood T cell repertoires in COVID-19. TCRdb's table, derived via immunoSEQ multiplex PCR, lists solely in-frame clones and lacks some. The table lists just under 350,000 clones, 88% of them singletons. The specimen sequenced was peripheral blood. The receptors were gathered from an older woman with COVID-19, enrolled during active disease.

The chain employs TRBV30 and TRBJ1-1; possibly TRBD1 for D (5 bases). V was trimmed by 1 base and J by 4 bases, leaving 16 bases between them. In germline, CDR1 is GTSNPN, CDR2 SVGIG (reference sequence). There are 15 residues in the CDR3. The CDR3 spells CAWSDRGPGPTEAFF. CDR3 in DNA: TGTGCCTGGAGTGATAGGGGCCCAGGTCCCACTGAAGCTTTCTTT.

This chain connects TRBV29-1 to TRBJ1-5; weak D call: TRBD1 (6 bases). The CDR3 is 12 residues long. With 5 bases removed from V and 4 bases from J, the gap between germline ends came to 9 bases. The germline V gene has CDR1 SQVTM and CDR2 ANQGSEA. CDR3 nucleotides: TGCAGCGTTCGGGACACTAATCAGCCCCAGCATTTT. Its protein is CSVRDTNQPQHF.

Notes on this clone: This sample also contains other DNA sequences that code for the same CDR3. The chain combines TRBV18 with TRBJ1-2, with D perhaps matching TRBD1 (6 bases). The V end lost 3 bases, the J end lost 4 bases, and 9 bases lay between the germline ends. This CDR3 contains 13 residues. CDR1 is KGHSH and CDR2 is LQKENI in the germline V gene. The chain's CDR3 is CASSPDRSYGYTF. Here the CDR3 DNA reads TGTGCCAGCTCACCGGACAGATCCTATGGCTACACCTTC.

J is TRBJ1-2 and V is TRBV3-1 (or the pseudogene TRBV3-2); D not resolved. CDR3 length: 14 amino acids. Looked up from germline, CDR1 is LGHDT and CDR2 is YNNKEL (reference sequence). Trimming pared 1 base from V and 7 bases from J, leaving 13 bases between. The CDR3 DNA sequence: TGTGCCAGCAGCCAAGCGAACCGCCCCAGTGGCTACACCTTC. Its protein product is CASSQANRPSGYTF.

V is TRBV28 and J is TRBJ2-5; 7 bases map to TRBD2. This CDR3 is 14 amino acids long. Trimming took 9 bases from V and 3 from J; bases not matched to a gene: 10. The germline V gene has CDR1 MDHEN and CDR2 SYDVKM. DNA of the CDR3: TGTGCCAGTACGGGGGGTTTTGTGGAAGAGACCCAGTACTTC. This gives the protein CASTGGFVEETQYF.

The CDR3 here is CASSKDRTGDNNQPQHF. CDR3 sequence (DNA): TGTGCCAGCAGCAAAGATCGGACAGGGGATAACAATCAGCCCCAGCATTTT. The V and J genes are TRBV21-1 and TRBJ1-5; TRBD1, the table's D call, was not compared with the DNA. TRBV21-1 is a listed pseudogene. The CDR3 spans 17 residues.

This chain uses TRBV2 with TRBJ1-5; the D gene is possibly TRBD1 (5 bases). The CDR3 loop spans 13 amino acids. V dropped 9 bases and J dropped 3 bases, with 12 bases sitting between them. Germline V gives CDR1 SNHLY, CDR2 FYNNEI. CDR3 in DNA: TGTGCCAGTAGAGACAGCCCCAATCAGCCCCAGCATTTT. Amino acid sequence: CASRDSPNQPQHF.

This clone has more than one count but fewer than ten. The CDR3 bases are TGTGCCAGCAGCTTAACCTATAACACCGGGGAGCTGTTTTTT. As protein: CASSLTYNTGELFF. The chain links TRBV7-9 to TRBJ2-2; no reliable D call. The V and J ends lost 2 bases and 2 bases respectively, with 6 bases between them. Germline CDR1 is SEHNR and CDR2 is FQNEAQ (reference sequence). This CDR3 is built from 14 residues.

The chain is built from TRBV24-1 and TRBJ2-5; 8 nucleotides agree with TRBD1. CDR3 length: 14 residues. Looked up from germline, CDR1 is KGHDR and CDR2 is SFDVKD. The ends lost 4 bases at V and 5 bases at J; junction bases unmatched: 5. Here the CDR3 reads CATSEAGGLETQYF. CDR3 nucleotide sequence: TGTGCCACCAGTGAGGCAGGGGGCTTGGAGACCCAGTACTTC.

The chain joins TRBV2 to TRBJ1-2; maybe TRBD1 (5 bases). The CDR3 sequence is 12 residues long. Germline loops: CDR1 SNHLY, CDR2 FYNNEI. The germline V and J ends were trimmed by 8 bases and 5 bases, with 12 bases remaining between them. DNA of the CDR3: TGTGCCAGCCGACAGAGAATTTATGGCTACACCTTC. Translating gives CASRQRIYGYTF.

The chain links TRBV5-1 to TRBJ2-7; no clear D. Germline assignment: CDR1 SGHRS and CDR2 YFSETQ. The CDR3 contains 15 residues. With 5 bases removed from V and 0 bases from J, the gap between germline ends came to 15 bases. CDR3 nucleotide sequence: TGCGCCAGCAGTCGTGACACCTATAGCTCCTACGAGCAGTACTTC. Residues: CASSRDTYSSYEQYF.

The chain carries TRBV9 and TRBJ1-3; TRBD1 matches at 9 bases. From germline, CDR1 is SGDLS and CDR2 YYNGEE. V gave up 5 bases and J gave up 3 bases; unmatched junction bases: 12. The CDR3 consists of 17 residues. The CDR3 reads CASSADPGQGNGNTIYF. The DNA of the CDR3 is TGTGCCAGCAGTGCCGATCCGGGACAGGGAAATGGAAACACCATATATTTT.

V is TRBV18 and J is TRBJ2-7, with D perhaps TRBD1 (5 bases). The V gene's germline CDR1 is KGHSH and CDR2 LQKENI. This CDR3 region has 14 residues. V was trimmed by 6 bases and J by 5 bases, leaving 17 bases between them. CDR3 DNA sequence: TGTGCCAGCTCCCCAGAAACAGGTGTCGACGAGCAGTACTTC. This codes for CASSPETGVDEQYF.

The chain recombines TRBV2 with TRBJ2-5; a possible D gene is TRBD2 (5 bases). Trimming removed 3 bases from V and 4 bases from J, with 9 bases in between. The germline gives CDR1 SNHLY, CDR2 FYNNEI. The CDR3 contains 13 residues. CDR3 in DNA: TGTGCCAGCAGTGACGGCGGGCGAGAGACCCAGTACTTC. It is translated as CASSDGGRETQYF.

V and J are TRBV18 and TRBJ1-6; 9 bases map to TRBD1. The CDR3 length is 14 residues. Trimming removed 3 bases from V and 8 bases from J; junction bases left unmatched: 2. Germline V gives CDR1 KGHSH, CDR2 LQKENI. In DNA, the CDR3 is TGTGCCAGCTCACCGGGACAGGGTGATTCACCCCTCCACTTT. This translates into CASSPGQGDSPLHF.

V gene TRBV6-2 or TRBV6-3 combines with J gene TRBJ2-2, with D tentatively TRBD1 (6 bases). Trimming cost V 4 bases and J 6 bases, with 15 bases left between them. Germline V gene sequence: CDR1 MNHEY, CDR2 SVGEGT. This CDR3 region has 15 residues. The CDR3 bases are TGTGCCAGCAGTTCCTCAGGGGATTACGCCGGGGAGCTGTTTTTT. This gives the protein CASSSSGDYAGELFF.

CDR3 in DNA: TGTGCCAGCACGGCAGGGCCGGTTTATGGCTACACCTTC. This encodes CASTAGPVYGYTF. This chain joins TRBV6-5 and TRBJ1-2; maybe TRBD1 (5 bases). Trimming shortened V by 7 bases and J by 5 bases, and 14 bases separated the two germline ends. Germline loops: CDR1 MNHEY, CDR2 SVGAGI. This CDR3 region has 13 residues.

The rearrangement joins TRBV9 to TRBJ2-2; 7 bases fit TRBD2. The V segment lost 0 bases and the J segment 4 bases; nucleotides outside the gene matches: 3. Per the germline V gene, CDR1 is SGDLS and CDR2 is YYNGEE. The CDR3 contains 15 residues. This CDR3 reads CASSVGGGATGELFF. CDR3 coding DNA: TGTGCCAGCAGCGTAGGCGGGGGAGCCACCGGGGAGCTGTTTTTT.

The chain carries TRBV7-6 and TRBJ1-1, with a possible D match to TRBD1 (5 bases). Deletions cut 2 bases from V and 1 base from J, with 14 bases between. The CDR3 runs 16 residues. Germline lookup yields CDR1 SGHVS and CDR2 FNYEAQ. CDR3 coding DNA: TGTGCCAGCAGCTTATTAGCGGGGGGGACGAACACTGAAGCTTTCTTT. As protein: CASSLLAGGTNTEAFF.

This chain connects TRBV18 to TRBJ2-1; 12 bases are a match to TRBD1. Trimming removed 3 bases from V and 6 bases from J; junction bases left unmatched: 0. The CDR3 covers 14 residues. Germline lookup yields CDR1 KGHSH and CDR2 LQKENI. CDR3 sequence: CASSPGQGANEQFF. The CDR3 DNA is TGTGCCAGCTCACCGGGACAGGGGGCCAATGAGCAGTTCTTC.

The chain has TRBV4-2 and TRBJ1-4; D perhaps matches TRBD1 (6 bases). This CDR3 is 15 amino acids long. Per the germline V gene, CDR1 is LGHNA and CDR2 is YNFKEQ. Trimming took off 0 bases at V and 5 bases at J, with 10 bases between the two ends. The CDR3 nucleotides are TGTGCCAGCAGCCAAGATTCCGGACAGAATGAAAAACTGTTTTTT. Translating gives CASSQDSGQNEKLFF.

The chain carries TRBV7-2 and TRBJ1-4, with 8 bases identical to TRBD1. CDR3 length: 15 residues. CDR1 is SGHTA, CDR2 FQGNSA, per germline. Unmatched junction bases numbered 7, after V lost 3 bases and J lost 7 bases. The CDR3 DNA is TGTGCCAGCAGCTTGACAGGGGTTGGGGGTGAAAAACTGTTTTTT. Protein: CASSLTGVGGEKLFF.

This sequence joins TRBV5-1 and TRBJ1-1; no clear D gene. In germline, CDR1 is SGHRS, CDR2 YFSETQ. The V and J ends lost 3 bases and 4 bases respectively, with 13 bases between them. The CDR3 length is 14 residues. The CDR3 DNA sequence: TGCGCCAGCAGCTCCACCCCGAGTGCCACTGAAGCTTTCTTT. It specifies CASSSTPSATEAFF.

The chain links TRBV2 to TRBJ2-3; no clear D gene. Deletions cut 0 bases from V and 3 bases from J, with 10 bases between. This CDR3 region has 15 residues. Germline CDR1 is SNHLY and CDR2 is FYNNEI. The CDR3 loop reads CASSEAHKETDTQYF. The CDR3 DNA sequence: TGTGCCAGCAGTGAAGCGCATAAAGAGACAGATACGCAGTATTTT.

This chain connects TRBV5-1 to TRBJ1-3; possibly TRBD1 for D (6 bases). CDR1 is SGHRS, CDR2 YFSETQ, per germline. Trimming left V 2 bases short and J 2 bases short, with 11 bases between. The CDR3 length is 15 residues. The CDR3, as DNA: TGCGCCAGCAGCTTACAGGGAGAGCCTGGAAACACCATATATTTT. Its protein is CASSLQGEPGNTIYF.

The chain is built from TRBV6-2 or TRBV6-3 and TRBJ2-7; perhaps TRBD2 as D (6 bases). CDR1 and CDR2 (germline): MNHEY, SVGEGT. Trimming stripped 2 bases from V and 3 bases from J, with 11 bases between. The CDR3 is 14 amino acids. The CDR3 DNA follows: TGTGCCAGCAGTTACCTCGGGGGTGTCTACGAGCAGTACTTC. Translating gives CASSYLGGVYEQYF.